This TCR beta chain was recorded in a study of blood T cell repertoires in COVID-19 (dated by TCRdb to 2019 to 2021). Looking at the study overall: For ImmuneRACE Cohort 3, a participant was defined as recovered based on two consecutive negative NP/OP PCR tests, clearance by a healthcare professional, or resolution of symptoms. Where available, HLA class I and class II types were taken from metadata supplied by the sample provider and were not determined by assay-based typing. The material from the prospective study consisted of cDNA or gDNA derived from T cells, B-cell-depleted T cells, or PBMCs. A freely available public database, intended as a resource for researchers studying the immune response to SARS-CoV-2, is where the repertoires were released. A de-identified subject ID, COVID-19 status, age in years and sex were almost always included in the sample metadata. Samples covering the acute and convalescent phases of COVID-19 were provided by collaborators in the United States, Italy and Spain. Deeply sampled blood TCRbeta repertoires from subjects exposed to, actively infected with, or recovered from COVID-19 were included in the dataset. The samples were drawn from the first 160 participants of the ongoing ImmuneRACE study and from 950 to 1,500 subjects provided by 6 global collaborators. Here is what the overall study found, with its caveats: Clinical and demographic metadata were provided uncurated, with the amount varying by source and participant.

Comment on this clone: The antigen it binds to is not known. No clone much larger than this one lies a single base away; base qualities are absent.

In the prospective study, participants were roughly 18 to 89 years old, resided in around 25 geographic areas of the United States, and were enrolled through a virtual design. In the prospective study, participants were assigned to cohorts based on the clinical history participants reported in a screening survey and a study questionnaire. In the prospective study, mobile phlebotomists collected whole blood, serum and a nasopharyngeal or oropharyngeal swab from each participant. Over a roughly 2-month period, participants in the prospective study had the option of providing additional blood draws and questionnaires. Before DNA extraction, blood samples from the prospective study were shipped at room temperature or frozen. TCRbeta CDR3 regions were amplified from genomic DNA using the immunoSEQ Assay, a bias-controlled multiplex PCR. For the original study's pipeline: The number of nucleated cells in each sample was estimated from the amplification of reference gene primers within the assay. To quantify the absolute abundance of each unique TCRbeta CDR3 rearrangement, sequence reads were collapsed and filtered. For each sample, productive Simpson clonality was calculated by taking the square root of Simpson's diversity index across productive rearrangements. As stored in TCRdb, this immuneACCESS dataset retains in-frame rearrangements with V and J assigned. A fraction of the clones does not appear; measured against another copy, unresolved V genes explain less than half of the discrepancy, and the remainder lacks a known reason. D and trimming were read from the DNA, whereas the V and J calls and clone size are those reported in that table. This sample gives about 230,000 clones in total; about 86% of them show up just once. In total, the top ten clones hold over 3% of the sample.

Sequenced input: PBMCs or T cells enriched from blood (not recorded which). This TCR was recovered from a woman in her 50s in a cohort exposed to, infected with or recovered from COVID-19 (not recorded which).

The nucleotide sequence reads as follows: TGCGCCAGCGGCCGGGGTGGCAGACAGAACTATGGCTACACCTTC. It codes for CASGRGGRQNYGYTF. The V and J genes are TRBV4-1 and TRBJ1-2, and TRBD1 may be the D gene, going by 5 matching bases. V drops 8 bases and J drops 2 bases, leaving 18 bases in between. CDR1 and CDR2 are drawn from the germline V gene: MGHRA, YSYEKL. The CDR3, from cysteine to phenylalanine, totals 15 residues. Only the CDR3 portion is preserved as DNA: 45 bases, with reading frame beginning at the first base.